This T cell receptor beta chain was documented in a study of blood T cell repertoires in COVID-19. About the research overall: T cells, B-cell-depleted T cells, or PBMCs supplied cDNA or gDNA.

The data were produced by immunoSEQ multiplex PCR, yet TCRdb's version contains in-frame clones alone and is incomplete. The table records 250,000 to 300,000 clones, roughly 90% of them present only once. A few counts support this clone. The length of the CDR3 is 14 residues. V lost 5 bases and J lost 2; bases outside the gene matches: 4. Germline CDR1 and CDR2: SGHTS and YDEGEE. This clonotype was sampled from a woman aged 50 to 60 who had recovered from COVID-19. The sequenced material came from peripheral blood. V gene TRBV5-8 combines with J gene TRBJ1-3; TRBD1 matches 7 bases. CDR3 region: CASRTQGTGNTIYF. The DNA for the CDR3 is TGTGCCAGCAGGACACAGGGGACTGGAAACACCATATATTTT.